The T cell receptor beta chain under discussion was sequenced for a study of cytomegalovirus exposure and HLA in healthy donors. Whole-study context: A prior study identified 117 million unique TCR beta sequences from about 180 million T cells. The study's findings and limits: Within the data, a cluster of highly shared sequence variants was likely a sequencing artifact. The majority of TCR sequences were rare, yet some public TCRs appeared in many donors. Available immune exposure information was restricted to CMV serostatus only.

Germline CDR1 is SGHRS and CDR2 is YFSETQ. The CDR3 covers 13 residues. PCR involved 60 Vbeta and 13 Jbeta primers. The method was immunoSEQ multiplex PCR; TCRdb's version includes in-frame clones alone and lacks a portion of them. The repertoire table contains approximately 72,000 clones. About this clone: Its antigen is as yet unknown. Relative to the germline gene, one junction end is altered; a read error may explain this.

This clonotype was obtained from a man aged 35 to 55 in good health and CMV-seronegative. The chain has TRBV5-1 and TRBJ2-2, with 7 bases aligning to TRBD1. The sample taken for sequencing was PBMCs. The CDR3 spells CAGSLDRVGELFF. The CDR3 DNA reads TGCGCCGGCAGCCTCGACAGGGTCGGGGAGCTGTTTTTT.